The clone carrying this TCR beta chain was observed a single time. This sample is drawn from a study of cytomegalovirus exposure and HLA in healthy donors. The CDR3 covers 16 residues. Per germline, CDR1 MDHEN and CDR2 SYDVKM. V lost 5 bases, J lost 0 bases, and 15 bases lay in between. The PCR was carried out with 60 Vbeta primers and 13 Jbeta primers. TCRdb keeps only in-frame clones here, not all; method: immunoSEQ multiplex PCR. The sample consists of about 160,000 clones, approximately 75% of them appearing once. The material sequenced was PBMCs. The genes are TRBV28 and TRBJ2-3, with D perhaps matching TRBD2 (5 bases). The source of this sequence is a young woman in good health and CMV-seronegative. The CDR3 loop reads CASSRMDSLSTDTQYF. The CDR3 nucleotides read TGTGCCAGCAGTCGCATGGACTCCTTAAGCACAGATACGCAGTATTTT.